The source of this TCR beta chain is a study of blood T cells in healthy people across ages. Germline loops: CDR1 SGHAT, CDR2 FQNNGV. The trim removed 3 bases at V and 5 bases at J, leaving 4 bases unmatched. The length of the CDR3 is 15 residues. With a J-beta primer mix and a sample-barcoded 5' primer, a second PCR ran roughly 6 to 11 cycles. TCRdb recomputed calls from the 5' RACE reads with MiXCR, one row per CDR3 protein. This sample has about 590,000 distinct CDR3 sequences, with 25% to 35% found just once. The clonotype comes from a woman older than 75 in good health. Source material: blood. The V call is TRBV11-2, the J call TRBJ2-1; 10 bases line up with TRBD2. The CDR3 protein is CASSFRGLADNEQFF. The CDR3 region has the DNA TGTGCCAGCAGCTTTCGTGGACTAGCGGACAATGAGCAGTTCTTC.